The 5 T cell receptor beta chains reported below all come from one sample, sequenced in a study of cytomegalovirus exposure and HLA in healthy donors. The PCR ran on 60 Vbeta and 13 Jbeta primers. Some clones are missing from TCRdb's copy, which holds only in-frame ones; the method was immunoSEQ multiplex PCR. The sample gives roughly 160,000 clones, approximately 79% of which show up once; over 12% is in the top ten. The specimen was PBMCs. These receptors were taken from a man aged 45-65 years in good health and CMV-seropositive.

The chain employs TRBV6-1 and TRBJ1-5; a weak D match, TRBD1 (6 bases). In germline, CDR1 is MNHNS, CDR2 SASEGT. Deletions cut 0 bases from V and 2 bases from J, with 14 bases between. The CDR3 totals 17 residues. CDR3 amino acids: CASSEARRGRRNQPQHF. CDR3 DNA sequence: TGTGCCAGCAGTGAAGCGCGCAGGGGACGCCGCAATCAGCCCCAGCATTTT.

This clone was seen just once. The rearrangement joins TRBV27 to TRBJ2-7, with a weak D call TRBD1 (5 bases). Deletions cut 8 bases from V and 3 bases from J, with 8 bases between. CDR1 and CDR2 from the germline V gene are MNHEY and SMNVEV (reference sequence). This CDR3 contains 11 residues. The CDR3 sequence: CASSGFYEQYV. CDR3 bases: TGTGCCAGCTCAGGGTTCTACGAGCAGTACGTC.

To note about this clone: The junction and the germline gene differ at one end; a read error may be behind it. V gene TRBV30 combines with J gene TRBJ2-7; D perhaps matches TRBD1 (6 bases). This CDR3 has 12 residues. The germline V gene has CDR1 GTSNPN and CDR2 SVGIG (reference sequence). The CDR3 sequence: CAWRDHRERPNF. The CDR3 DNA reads TGTGCCTGGAGGGACCACAGGGAAAGGCCGAACTTC.

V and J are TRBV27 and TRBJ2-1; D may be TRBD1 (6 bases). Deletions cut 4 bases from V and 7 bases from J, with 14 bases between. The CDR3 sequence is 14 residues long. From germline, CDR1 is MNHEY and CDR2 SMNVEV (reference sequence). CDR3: CASSSAGEWNEQFF. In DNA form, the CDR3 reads TGTGCCAGCAGTTCGGCAGGGGAGTGGAATGAGCAGTTCTTC.

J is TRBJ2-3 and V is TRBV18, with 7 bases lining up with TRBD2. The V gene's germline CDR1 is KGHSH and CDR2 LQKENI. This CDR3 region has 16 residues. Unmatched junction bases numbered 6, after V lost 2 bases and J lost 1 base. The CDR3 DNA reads TGTGCCAGCTCACCATCACTAGCGACCGGCACAGATACGCAGTATTTT. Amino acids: CASSPSLATGTDTQYF.